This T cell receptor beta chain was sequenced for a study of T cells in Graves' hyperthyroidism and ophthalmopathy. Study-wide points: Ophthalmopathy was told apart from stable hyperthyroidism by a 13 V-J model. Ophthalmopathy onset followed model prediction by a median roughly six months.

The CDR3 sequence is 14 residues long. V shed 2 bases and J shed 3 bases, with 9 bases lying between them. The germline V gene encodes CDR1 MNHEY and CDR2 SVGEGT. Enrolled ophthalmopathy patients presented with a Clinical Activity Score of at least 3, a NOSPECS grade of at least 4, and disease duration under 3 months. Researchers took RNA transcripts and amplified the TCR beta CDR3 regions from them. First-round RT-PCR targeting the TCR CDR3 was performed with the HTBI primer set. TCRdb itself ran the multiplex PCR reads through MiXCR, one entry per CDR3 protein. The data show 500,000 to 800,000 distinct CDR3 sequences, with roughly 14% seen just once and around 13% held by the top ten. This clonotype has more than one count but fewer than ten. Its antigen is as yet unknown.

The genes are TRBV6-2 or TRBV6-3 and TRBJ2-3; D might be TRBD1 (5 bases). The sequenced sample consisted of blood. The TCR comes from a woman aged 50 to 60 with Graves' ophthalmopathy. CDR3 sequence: CASSYGAGTDTQYF. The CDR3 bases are TGTGCCAGCAGTTACGGGGCAGGGACAGATACGCAGTATTTT.